Below, 20 T cell receptor beta chains from the same sample are listed, as sequenced in a study of blood T cells in healthy people across ages. With a J-beta primer mix and a sample-barcoded 5' primer, a second PCR ran roughly 6 to 11 cycles. TCRdb re-called the 5' RACE reads through MiXCR, storing one row per CDR3 protein. There are about 1.1 million distinct CDR3 sequences in the sample; around two fifths occur only once, and around 13% lies in the top ten. The sequenced material came from blood. The source of these receptors is a young man in good health.

The chain is built from TRBV12-3 or TRBV12-4 and TRBJ1-4, with TRBD1 matching 8 bases. CDR3 length: 14 residues. V shed 6 bases, J shed 7 bases, and the junction held 7 bases outside the gene matches. The CDR3: CASRATGGSEKLFF. The CDR3 nucleotides are TGTGCCAGCAGGGCAACAGGGGGGAGTGAAAAACTGTTTTTT.

Points on this clonotype: The junction does not match germline at one end; this may be a read error. The V call is TRBV4-2, the J call TRBJ1-2; D not resolved. Per germline, CDR1 LGHNA and CDR2 YNFKEQ. The CDR3 is made up of 13 amino acids. The DNA of the CDR3 is TGTGCCAGCAGCCAAGATTTCAGCTATAGCTACACCTTC. It codes for CASSQDFSYSYTF.

This clonotype appeared a few times. The rearrangement joins TRBV12-3 or TRBV12-4 to TRBJ2-3; the D gene is possibly TRBD1 (5 bases). CDR3 size: 16 residues. Trimming took 7 bases from V and 2 from J, leaving 19 bases between them. The DNA of the CDR3 is TGTGCCAGCAACCTAAGGGGCCGACGCCCCACAGATACGCAGTATTTT. Protein product: CASNLRGRRPTDTQYF.

This chain links TRBV13 with TRBJ2-1; 14 bases are shared with TRBD2. From germline, CDR1 is PRHDT and CDR2 FYEKMQ (reference sequence). Losses at the gene ends were 5 bases for V and 3 bases for J; bases not matched to a gene: 9. The CDR3 runs 18 residues. The CDR3 is CASSPFGLAGGLYNEQFF. For the CDR3, the DNA is TGTGCCAGCAGCCCCTTTGGACTAGCGGGGGGACTCTACAATGAGCAGTTCTTC.

In this sample, this clonotype turned up many times. The rearrangement links TRBV29-1 to TRBJ2-1; D is ambiguous. CDR3 size: 11 residues. CDR1 is SQVTM and CDR2 is ANQGSEA in the germline V gene. V lost 1 base and J lost 12, with 10 bases in between. Here the CDR3 DNA reads TGCAGCGTTGAAGGGGTGGTGGGGCAGTTCTTC. Translation: CSVEGVVGQFF.

The sample holds a few counts of this clonotype. J is TRBJ2-3 and V is TRBV11-2; D gene uncertain. CDR1 and CDR2 from the germline V gene are SGHAT and FQNNGV. The CDR3 is 14 amino acids. The V end was cut by 3 bases, the J end by 1 base, with 8 bases between. The CDR3 region is CASSFETGTDTQYF. CDR3 nucleotide sequence: TGTGCCAGCAGCTTTGAAACAGGCACAGATACGCAGTATTTT.

This clonotype was observed a few times. The J gene is TRBJ2-4, the V gene TRBV19; no clear D. The CDR3 has 14 amino acids. Looked up from germline, CDR1 is LNHDA and CDR2 is SQIVND (reference sequence). Trimming pared 2 bases from V and 12 bases from J, leaving 17 bases between. The CDR3: CASSISLGPRAQYF. CDR3 DNA: TGTGCCAGTAGTATAAGTCTTGGCCCTAGGGCTCAGTACTTC. Full variable domain (outside the CDR3, taken from reference TRBV19 and TRBJ2-4): DGGITQSPKYLFRKEGQNVTLSCEQNLNHDAMYWYRQDPGQGLRLIYYSQIVNDFQKGDIAEGYSVSREKKESFPLTVTSAQKNPTAFYLCASSISLGPRAQYFGAGTRLSVL.

Here the CDR3 DNA reads TGTGCCAGCTCACCAGGCTCGGACACCGGGGAGCTGTTTTTT. It codes for CASSPGSDTGELFF. The V call is TRBV18, the J call TRBJ2-2, with D uncertain. The CDR3 loop spans 14 amino acids. Deletions cut 2 bases from V and 3 bases from J, with 7 bases between. Germline V gene data show CDR1 as KGHSH and CDR2 as LQKENI. Drawing the rest from reference TRBV18 and TRBJ2-2, the complete variable domain is NAGVMQNPRHLVRRRGQEARLRCSPMKGHSHVYWYRQLPEEGLKFMVYLQKENIIDESGMPKERFSAEFPKEGPSILRIQQVVRGDSAAYFCASSPGSDTGELFFGEGSRLTVL.

V and J are TRBV27 and TRBJ1-2; D may be TRBD1 (5 bases). V lost 6 bases to trimming and J lost 5 bases, with 16 bases between them. The CDR3 consists of 14 residues. The V gene's germline CDR1 is MNHEY and CDR2 SMNVEV (reference sequence). The CDR3 here is CASRAGTGYYGYTF. The CDR3 bases are TGTGCCAGCAGGGCCGGGACGGGCTATTATGGCTACACCTTC.

The V gene is TRBV29-1, the J gene TRBJ1-4; 8 bases are shared with TRBD1. The CDR3 totals 11 residues. Germline values: CDR1 SQVTM, CDR2 ANQGSEA. The V and J ends lost 5 bases and 8 bases, in that order; junction bases with no gene match: 1. CDR3 bases: TGCAGCGTTTGGACAGGGGAAAAACTGTTTTTT. Translated, it gives CSVWTGEKLFF.

The chain links TRBV6-2 or TRBV6-3 to TRBJ2-1; D may be TRBD2 (6 bases). V gave up 8 bases and J gave up 5 bases, with 16 bases separating them. The CDR3 totals 14 residues. Germline V gene sequence: CDR1 MNHEY, CDR2 SVGEGT. The CDR3 DNA follows: TGTGCCAGCTCCCTAGCGTCAGTCGACAATGAGCAGTTCTTC. Residues: CASSLASVDNEQFF.

A note on this clonotype: A much bigger clone sits one base away, suggesting this may be a read error. This chain joins TRBV5-1 and TRBJ2-3, with 8 nucleotides matching TRBD2. V shed 4 bases, J shed 5 bases, and the junction held 6 bases outside the gene matches. CDR3 size: 14 residues. CDR1 is SGHRS and CDR2 is YFSETQ in the germline V gene. As DNA, the CDR3 is TGCGCCAGCAGCGTCGGGGGGGCCAGAGATACGCAGTATTTT. This sequence encodes CASSVGGARDTQYF.

This clonotype was counted between two and nine times. The CDR3 protein is CASSRRNGGTTNYGYTF. The CDR3 nucleotides are TGTGCCAGCAGTCGCCGTAACGGAGGGACCACTAACTATGGCTACACCTTC. V usage is TRBV28 and J usage is TRBJ1-2, with D possibly TRBD1 on 5 matching bases. With 5 bases removed from V and 0 bases from J, the gap between germline ends came to 19 bases. This CDR3 has 17 residues. The germline CDR1 and CDR2 sequences are MDHEN and SYDVKM.

The CDR3 DNA is TGCGCCAGCAGCTCCGCGGGGGGGCCGATCAGAGATACGCAGTATTTT. Protein product: CASSSAGGPIRDTQYF. This chain links TRBV5-1 with TRBJ2-3; TRBD2 agrees at 9 bases. The germline gives CDR1 SGHRS, CDR2 YFSETQ. With 3 bases clipped from V and 5 bases from J, the junction kept 10 bases outside the gene matches. The CDR3 loop spans 16 amino acids.

This clonotype was seen a handful of times. V usage is TRBV7-2 and J usage is TRBJ1-2, with 7 nucleotides matching TRBD1. CDR1 and CDR2 (germline): SGHTA, FQGNSA. V lost 3 bases and J lost 8; bases outside the gene matches: 3. There are 12 residues in the CDR3. CDR3 nucleotides: TGTGCCAGCAGCTTCACAGGGGAAGGCTACACCTTC. Its translation is CASSFTGEGYTF.

The genes are TRBV27 and TRBJ1-1; D is uncertain. The CDR3 is 13 residues long. The V end was cut by 5 bases, the J end by 6 bases, with 13 bases between. Germline CDR1 is MNHEY and CDR2 is SMNVEV (reference sequence). The CDR3 sequence: CASSVGGIAEAFF. The CDR3 DNA follows: TGTGCCAGCAGTGTGGGCGGAATCGCTGAAGCTTTCTTT.

Ten or more counts support this clonotype. This chain links TRBV12-3 or TRBV12-4 with TRBJ1-2, with D uncertain. V dropped 4 bases and J dropped 7 bases, with 19 bases sitting between them. The CDR3 contains 15 residues. The CDR3 loop is CASSSDGFLVGGYTF. The DNA of the CDR3 is TGTGCCAGCAGTTCTGACGGTTTCCTAGTTGGTGGCTACACCTTC.

Note on this clonotype: Possible read error: a much larger clone is one base away. The gene calls are TRBV10-3 and TRBJ2-1; TRBD2 might be the D (6 bases). Germline CDR1 and CDR2: ENHRY and SYGVKD. Between the trimmed V and J ends, which lost 8 bases and 8 bases, there was a span of 19 bases. The CDR3 is 14 residues long. The CDR3 sequence: CAISKRGMRDEQFF. As DNA, the CDR3 is TGTGCCATCTCCAAACGGGGGATGAGAGATGAGCAGTTCTTC.

The chain has TRBV6-2 or TRBV6-3 and TRBJ2-1; D remains ambiguous. CDR1 and CDR2 (germline): MNHEY, SVGEGT. V was shortened by 2 bases and J by 10 bases, with 9 bases between the two germline ends. This CDR3 contains 12 residues. The CDR3 reads CASSYSLEEQFF. The CDR3 region has the DNA TGTGCCAGCAGTTACAGCCTAGAAGAGCAGTTCTTC.

V gene TRBV6-6 combines with J gene TRBJ1-1, with unresolved D. The CDR3 has 14 residues. V dropped 0 bases and J dropped 0 bases, with 5 bases sitting between them. Germline lookup yields CDR1 MNHNY and CDR2 SVGAGI (reference sequence). DNA for the CDR3: TGTGCCAGCAGTTACTCCGGTATGAACACTGAAGCTTTCTTT. Translation: CASSYSGMNTEAFF.